One sample yielded the 12 T cell receptor beta chains listed below, sequenced in a study of T cell repertoires in cytomegalovirus infection. MiXCR, applied by TCRdb to the reads, yields one record per CDR3 protein. The repertoire consists of hundreds of thousands of distinct CDR3 sequences, with roughly 30% occurring once and the leading ten covering approximately 18%. These receptors have no known antigen. This specimen consisted of cultured PBMCs, obtained from culture after CMV antigen stimulation. These receptors were collected from a human donor in good health (CMV status not recorded). Some clones in this sample may be carry-over from other donors' samples.

A few counts support this clonotype. The chain is built from TRBV6-1 and TRBJ2-7; 13 bases are shared with TRBD2. The CDR3 length is 18 residues. V shed 5 bases, J shed 2 bases, and the junction held 12 bases outside the gene matches. The V gene's germline CDR1 is MNHNS and CDR2 SASEGT. The CDR3 DNA reads TGTGCCAGCAGTTATCTCCGGACCACTAGCGGGGGGGCCTACGAGCAGTACTTC. This codes for CASSYLRTTSGGAYEQYF.

In DNA, the CDR3 is TGTGCCAGCTCACCTTCGGGACAGGGGGTCGGGGAGACCCAGTACTTC. This gives the protein CASSPSGQGVGETQYF. The gene calls are TRBV18 and TRBJ2-5; 11 bases map to TRBD1. This CDR3 is 16 amino acids long. The germline gives CDR1 KGHSH, CDR2 LQKENI. The V and J ends lost 3 bases and 5 bases, in that order; junction bases with no gene match: 8.

This clonotype has a handful of counts. This chain links TRBV12-3 or TRBV12-4 with TRBJ2-3; perhaps TRBD2 as D (7 bases). Trimming cost V 6 bases and J 10 bases, with 20 bases left between them. The CDR3 extends over 14 amino acids. In nucleotides, the CDR3 is TGTGCCAGCAGCCCTAGCGGTGGAGGGGGGGCGCAGTATTTT. It translates to CASSPSGGGGAQYF.

Regarding this clonotype: This may arise from a read error, as a much more abundant clone is one base away. Lacking the conserved final phenylalanine or tryptophan, this CDR3 likely reflects a read error. The V gene is TRBV7-2, the J gene TRBJ2-5; TRBD2 aligns across 16 bases. V shed 4 bases and J 4 bases; nucleotides not matched to a gene: 6. The CDR3 consists of 17 residues. Per germline, CDR1 SGHTA and CDR2 FQGNSA. CDR3 residues: CASSYGTSGGARETQYL. CDR3 nucleotide sequence: TGTGCCAGCAGCTACGGGACTAGCGGGGGGGCCAGAGAGACCCAGTACTTA.

The V call is TRBV4-1, the J call TRBJ2-1, with a possible D match to TRBD2 (6 bases). This CDR3 region has 15 residues. Germline V gene data show CDR1 as MGHRA and CDR2 as YSYEKL. V was cut by 1 base and J by 6 bases, with 13 bases left in between. The CDR3 DNA reads as TGCGCCAGCAGCCAAGGGGGACTCCCCCTCAATGAGCAGTTCTTC. It codes for CASSQGGLPLNEQFF.

The chain employs TRBV7-9 and TRBJ1-3, with D possibly being TRBD1 (6 bases). CDR1 is SEHNR and CDR2 is FQNEAQ in the germline V gene (reference sequence). The V end lost 6 bases, the J end lost 4 bases, and 19 bases lay between the germline ends. The CDR3 is 16 amino acids. The CDR3 reads CASSSLRGGTGNTIYF. The CDR3 DNA is TGTGCCAGCAGTTCCCTTAGGGGGGGAACAGGAAACACCATATATTTT.

This clonotype was counted only a few times. CDR3 DNA: TGTGCCAGCAGCTTAATCAGGGATGGATATACGCAGTATTTT. Residues: CASSLIRDGYTQYF. This chain connects TRBV7-6 to TRBJ2-3, with D perhaps TRBD1 (5 bases). The CDR3 spans 14 residues. Germline CDR1 and CDR2: SGHVS and FNYEAQ. The ends were cut back, 2 bases at V and 7 bases at J, with 13 bases in the middle.

The chain recombines TRBV12-3 or TRBV12-4 with TRBJ1-2, with 10 bases that match TRBD1. Trimming at V came to 7 bases and at J to 4 bases, leaving 9 bases not matched to a gene. CDR3 length equals 15 residues. The chain's CDR3 is CASTLTGGPLYGYTF. The CDR3 nucleotides read TGTGCCAGCACTCTGACAGGGGGCCCACTCTATGGCTACACCTTC.

The chain uses TRBV24-1 and TRBJ2-1; D unclear. The CDR3 is made up of 13 amino acids. CDR1 is KGHDR, CDR2 SFDVKD, per germline. V shed 3 bases and J shed 7 bases, with 9 bases lying between them. The CDR3 region has the DNA TGTGCCACCAGTGATGAGACCGGGAATGAGCAGTTCTTC. Translation: CATSDETGNEQFF.

The sample holds a few counts of this clonotype. The rearrangement uses TRBV19 and TRBJ2-3; D is uncertain. Germline CDR1 LNHDA, CDR2 SQIVND (reference sequence). The CDR3 sequence is 15 residues long. Deletions cut 1 base from V and 0 bases from J, with 8 bases between. The CDR3 region is CASSIGRLSTDTQYF. In DNA form, the CDR3 reads TGTGCCAGTAGTATAGGACGGCTTAGCACAGATACGCAGTATTTT.

J is TRBJ1-1 and V is TRBV14, with 7 positions matching TRBD1. V dropped 4 bases and J dropped 4; count of bases not matched to a gene: 9. CDR1 is SGHDN and CDR2 is FVKESK in the germline V gene. The CDR3 runs 15 residues. The CDR3 loop is CASSPAQGVVTEAFF. DNA of the CDR3: TGTGCCAGCAGCCCTGCGCAGGGGGTGGTCACTGAAGCTTTCTTT. The variable domain in full, with the rest retrieved from reference TRBV14 and TRBJ1-1, is EAGVTQFPSHSVIEKGQTVTLRCDPISGHDNLYWYRRVMGKEIKFLLHFVKESKQDESGMPNNRFLAERTGGTYSTLKVQPAELEDSGVYFCASSPAQGVVTEAFFGQGTRLTVV.

V is TRBV4-2 and J is TRBJ2-3; 12 positions agree with TRBD2. Looked up from germline, CDR1 is LGHNA and CDR2 is YNFKEQ. J was trimmed by 0 bases and V by 2 bases; bases with no gene match: 3. This CDR3 is built from 17 residues. CDR3 nucleotide sequence: TGTGCCAGCAGCCAATCGGGACTAGCGGGTAGCACAGATACGCAGTATTTT. Translated: CASSQSGLAGSTDTQYF.